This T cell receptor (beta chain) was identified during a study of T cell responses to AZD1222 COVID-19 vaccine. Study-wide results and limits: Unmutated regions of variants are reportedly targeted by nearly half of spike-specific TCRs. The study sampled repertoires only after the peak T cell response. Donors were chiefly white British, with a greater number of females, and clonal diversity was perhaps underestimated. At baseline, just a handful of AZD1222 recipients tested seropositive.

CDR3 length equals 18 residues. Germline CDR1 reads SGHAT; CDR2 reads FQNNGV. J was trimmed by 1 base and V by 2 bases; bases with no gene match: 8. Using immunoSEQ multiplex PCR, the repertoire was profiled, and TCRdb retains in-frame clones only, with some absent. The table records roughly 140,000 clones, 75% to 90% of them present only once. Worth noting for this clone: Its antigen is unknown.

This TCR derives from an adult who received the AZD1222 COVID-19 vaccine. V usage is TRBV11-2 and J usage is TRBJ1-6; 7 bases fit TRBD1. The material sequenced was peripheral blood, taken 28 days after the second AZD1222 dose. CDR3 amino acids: CASSLSQSGGSYNSPLHF. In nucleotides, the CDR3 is TGTGCCAGCAGCTTATCCCAATCAGGGGGATCCTATAATTCACCCCTCCACTTT.